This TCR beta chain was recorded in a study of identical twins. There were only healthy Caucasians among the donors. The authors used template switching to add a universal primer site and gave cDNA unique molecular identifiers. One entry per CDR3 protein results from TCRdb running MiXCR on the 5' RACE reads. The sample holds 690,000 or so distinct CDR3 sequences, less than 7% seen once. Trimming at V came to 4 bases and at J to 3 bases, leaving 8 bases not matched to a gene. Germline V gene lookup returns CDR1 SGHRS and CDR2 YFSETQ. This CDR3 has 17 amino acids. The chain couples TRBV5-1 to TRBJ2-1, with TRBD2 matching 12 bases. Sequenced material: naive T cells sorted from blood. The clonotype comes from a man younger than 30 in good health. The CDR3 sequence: CASSLVRTSGIYNEQFF. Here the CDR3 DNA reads TGCGCCAGCAGCCTGGTTAGGACTAGCGGGATCTACAATGAGCAGTTCTTC.